This note documents a single T cell receptor (beta chain) sequence. Antigen: not known. V was shortened by 5 bases and J by 3 bases, with 7 bases between the two germline ends. The CDR3 totals 11 residues. Germline V lookup: CDR1 GTSNPN, CDR2 SVGIG (reference sequence). This specimen comes from a study of cytomegalovirus exposure and HLA in healthy donors. Study conclusions and caveats: Most sequenced TCRs were rare (though some public TCRs occurred in many donors). The authors assumed roughly uniform sequencing depth across donors for presence/absence analyses. In an earlier analysis, about 87% or about 30%: the productive usage of most TCR beta V segments.

In the PCR, 60 Vbeta and 13 Jbeta primers were used. The protocol was immunoSEQ multiplex PCR, while the TCRdb copy is restricted to in-frame clones and leaves out a portion. The table includes approximately 100,000 clones, approximately 80% detected once. The chain combines TRBV30 with TRBJ1-1; D uncertain. Specimen: PBMCs. This sequence originates from a woman between 35 and 50 years old in good health and CMV-seropositive. Here the CDR3 DNA reads TGTGCCTGGGGAGGGTACACTGAAGCTTTCTTT. It translates to CAWGGYTEAFF.